The clone carrying this T cell receptor beta chain came up a few times. Its antigen is unidentified. This entry belongs to a study of beta chain features in type 1 diabetes. Study context: The study examined about 100 million sorted cells across all samples. Study results and caveats: VDJ junctions in type 1 diabetes patients carried more deletions and fewer insertions.

J was trimmed by 4 bases and V by 2 bases; bases with no gene match: 0. The CDR3 runs 13 residues. Germline values: CDR1 SGHKS, CDR2 YYEKEE (reference sequence). What was sequenced were expressed TCRB transcripts, since all of the isolated RNA had been reverse transcribed. The assay was immunoSEQ multiplex PCR, and TCRdb's table has in-frame clones only and misses some. This table has almost 350,000 clones, 15% to 20% appearing once. A heparinised blood draw that averaged approximately 120 mL was obtained once from each donor. Sequences were obtained from naive CD4+ T cells from blood. The receptor was isolated from a woman aged 18-29 years in good health. The V call is TRBV5-5, the J call TRBJ2-7, with 10 positions matching TRBD2. In DNA form, the CDR3 reads TGTGCCAGCAGCTTTAGCGGGGGGTACGAGCAGTACTTC. Encoded protein: CASSFSGGYEQYF.